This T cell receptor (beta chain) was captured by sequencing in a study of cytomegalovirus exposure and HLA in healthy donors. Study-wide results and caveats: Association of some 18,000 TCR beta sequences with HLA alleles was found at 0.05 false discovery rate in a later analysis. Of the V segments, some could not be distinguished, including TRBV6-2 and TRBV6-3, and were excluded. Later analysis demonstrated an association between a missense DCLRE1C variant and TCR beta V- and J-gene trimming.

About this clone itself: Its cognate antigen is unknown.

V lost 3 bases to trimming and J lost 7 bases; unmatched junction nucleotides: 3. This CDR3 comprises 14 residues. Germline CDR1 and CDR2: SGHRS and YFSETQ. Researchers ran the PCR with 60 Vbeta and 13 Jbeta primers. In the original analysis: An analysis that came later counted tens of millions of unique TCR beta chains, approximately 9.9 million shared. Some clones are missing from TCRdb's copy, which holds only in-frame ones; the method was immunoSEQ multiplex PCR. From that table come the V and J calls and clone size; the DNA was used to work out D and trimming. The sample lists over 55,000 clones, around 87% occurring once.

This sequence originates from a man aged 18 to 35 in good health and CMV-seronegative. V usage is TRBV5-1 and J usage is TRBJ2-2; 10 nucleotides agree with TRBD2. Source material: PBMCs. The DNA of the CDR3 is TGCGCCAGCAGCTCTGGGACTAGCGACGGGGAGCTGTTTTTT. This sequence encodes CASSSGTSDGELFF.